A selection of T cell receptor beta chains follows, all from one sample in a study of tumor-infiltrating lymphocytes in localized non-small cell lung cancer. Sequencing used immunoSEQ multiplex PCR; TCRdb keeps in-frame clones, though not all of them. The data hold 8,500 to 13,000 clones, with about three fifths observed a single time. Sequencing was carried out using lung tumor tissue. The source of these receptors is a human donor with non-small cell lung cancer. Each CDR3 is given with its conserved first and last residue. The order of the fields is J gene, V gene, clone size, CDR3 protein. Clone size is stated in some rows and not others, as once, few, many or a class when expanded.

j_call: TRBJ1-1
v_call: TRBV29-1
clone_size: once
cdr3_aa: CSVVLTSHTEAFF

j_call: TRBJ1-1
v_call: TRBV5-1
clone_size: .
cdr3_aa: CASSSDSGGAEAFF

j_call: TRBJ1-6
v_call: TRBV27
clone_size: once
cdr3_aa: CTSRDSPYNSPLHF

j_call: TRBJ1-4
v_call: TRBV5-1
clone_size: .
cdr3_aa: CASSLDRGRDEKLFF

j_call: TRBJ2-3
v_call: TRBV7-2
clone_size: few
cdr3_aa: CASSLVSGADTDTQYF

j_call: TRBJ2-3
v_call: TRBV4-3
clone_size: few
cdr3_aa: CASSPLAGGLDTQYF

j_call: TRBJ2-2
v_call: TRBV6-4
clone_size: medium-sized
cdr3_aa: CASSREPVTGELFF

j_call: TRBJ1-1
v_call: TRBV7-2
clone_size: few
cdr3_aa: CASSYRQGGNTEAFF

j_call: TRBJ2-7
v_call: TRBV19
clone_size: few
cdr3_aa: CASSIALIYEQYF

j_call: TRBJ2-7
v_call: TRBV30
clone_size: .
cdr3_aa: CAWRDRSEQYF

j_call: TRBJ1-5
v_call: TRBV28
clone_size: .
cdr3_aa: CASSFRPWSNQPQHF

j_call: TRBJ2-3
v_call: TRBV7-9
clone_size: once
cdr3_aa: CASSLVYRGGTDTQYF

j_call: TRBJ1-2
v_call: TRBV28
clone_size: .
cdr3_aa: CASTQQGYYGYTF

j_call: TRBJ1-4
v_call: TRBV5-1
clone_size: .
cdr3_aa: CASGLGGADEKLFF

j_call: TRBJ1-1
v_call: TRBV29-1
clone_size: .
cdr3_aa: CSVEQSVRGNTEAFF

j_call: TRBJ2-5
v_call: TRBV10-3
clone_size: .
cdr3_aa: CAISESGSTEIQYF

j_call: TRBJ1-4
v_call: TRBV7-8
clone_size: few
cdr3_aa: CASSLAPDAAGEKLFF

j_call: TRBJ1-5
v_call: TRBV7-2
clone_size: .
cdr3_aa: CASSPRQGDQPQHF

j_call: TRBJ1-1
v_call: TRBV7-9
clone_size: few
cdr3_aa: CASSRLSQGAAFF

j_call: TRBJ2-1
v_call: TRBV9
clone_size: .
cdr3_aa: CASSVAGQASYNEQFF

j_call: TRBJ1-1
v_call: TRBV7-9
clone_size: few
cdr3_aa: CASSFWTGNTEAFF

j_call: TRBJ1-5
v_call: TRBV2
clone_size: .
cdr3_aa: CASKGGNQPQHF

j_call: TRBJ1-2
v_call: TRBV7-9
clone_size: .
cdr3_aa: CASSLNTAGGYTF

j_call: TRBJ1-2
v_call: TRBV6-5
clone_size: .
cdr3_aa: CASSSHPNYGYTF

j_call: TRBJ2-5
v_call: TRBV2
clone_size: .
cdr3_aa: CASNSYGETQYF

j_call: TRBJ2-7
v_call: TRBV11-2
clone_size: .
cdr3_aa: CASSLQRGSTYEQYF

j_call: TRBJ2-7
v_call: TRBV2
clone_size: .
cdr3_aa: CASSFERTGNIAYEQYF

j_call: TRBJ1-1
v_call: TRBV6-1
clone_size: .
cdr3_aa: CASSEWTGGETEAFF

j_call: TRBJ2-7
v_call: TRBV5-6
clone_size: .
cdr3_aa: CASSWTGPSYEQYF

j_call: TRBJ1-5
v_call: TRBV5-8
clone_size: few
cdr3_aa: CASSLGQPQHF

j_call: TRBJ1-5
v_call: TRBV5-8
clone_size: .
cdr3_aa: CASSLWGQGNQPQHF

j_call: TRBJ2-7
v_call: TRBV7-9
clone_size: few
cdr3_aa: CASSLEVTSYEQYF

j_call: TRBJ2-3
v_call: TRBV11-2
clone_size: few
cdr3_aa: CASSLGGQGNTQYF

j_call: TRBJ1-2
v_call: TRBV10-2
clone_size: few
cdr3_aa: CASSEQGRYGYTF

j_call: TRBJ2-5
v_call: TRBV7-9
clone_size: .
cdr3_aa: CASSLVIDTRLKETQYF

j_call: TRBJ2-1
v_call: TRBV28
clone_size: .
cdr3_aa: CASSSGLAGPYNEQFF

j_call: TRBJ1-3
v_call: TRBV5-6
clone_size: .
cdr3_aa: CASSLVASGNTIYF

j_call: TRBJ2-1
v_call: TRBV9
clone_size: .
cdr3_aa: CASSVDAAGDSYNEQFF

j_call: TRBJ1-4
v_call: TRBV5-1
clone_size: .
cdr3_aa: CASSQRDRGPTDEKLFF

j_call: TRBJ2-2
v_call: TRBV9
clone_size: .
cdr3_aa: CASNRQGRDTGELFF

j_call: TRBJ1-2
v_call: TRBV11-2
clone_size: .
cdr3_aa: CASSSLKYITGDYGYTF

j_call: TRBJ1-5
v_call: TRBV6-6
clone_size: .
cdr3_aa: CASSSTTDQPQHF

j_call: TRBJ2-5
v_call: TRBV30
clone_size: few
cdr3_aa: CACIDRTQYF

j_call: TRBJ2-2
v_call: TRBV5-6
clone_size: .
cdr3_aa: CASTSGTTANTGELFF

j_call: TRBJ2-3
v_call: TRBV29-1
clone_size: few
cdr3_aa: CSTVYGGGLARTDTQYF

j_call: TRBJ1-2
v_call: TRBV6-4
clone_size: .
cdr3_aa: CASSDDSPSRGYTF

j_call: TRBJ2-1
v_call: TRBV27
clone_size: few
cdr3_aa: CASSPARGPGYNEQFF

j_call: TRBJ2-2
v_call: TRBV30
clone_size: .
cdr3_aa: CAWSGQGPGELFF

j_call: TRBJ1-2
v_call: TRBV7-2
clone_size: .
cdr3_aa: CASSPHSETGYTF

j_call: TRBJ1-5
v_call: TRBV27
clone_size: medium-sized
cdr3_aa: CATRTGGQPQHF